A selection of T cell receptor beta chains follows, all from one sample in a study of T cell repertoires in cytomegalovirus infection. From the reads, TCRdb called clonotypes with MiXCR, one entry per CDR3 protein. The data show under 300,000 distinct CDR3 sequences, less than 25% seen once. These receptors are not linked to any known antigen. Sequenced material: cultured PBMCs, taken from culture after CMV antigen stimulation. The receptors were gathered from a human donor in good health (CMV status not recorded). Some clones in this sample may be carry-over from other donors' samples. The CDR3 runs from the conserved cysteine through the conserved F or W.

cdr3_aa: CASSTDRGVAKNIQYF
cdr3_length: 16
v_call: TRBV7-9
j_call: TRBJ2-4

cdr3_aa: CASSLRQGAKNEQFF
cdr3_length: 15
v_call: TRBV12-3/TRBV12-4
j_call: TRBJ2-1

cdr3_aa: CAISDLGTGGYTF
cdr3_length: 13
v_call: TRBV10-3
j_call: TRBJ1-2

cdr3_aa: CASSLGQGRYTEAFF
cdr3_length: 15
v_call: TRBV25-1
j_call: TRBJ1-1

cdr3_aa: CASSEFVAGVGEQFF
cdr3_length: 15
v_call: TRBV7-2
j_call: TRBJ2-1

cdr3_aa: CSVRQGYEQFF
cdr3_length: 11
v_call: TRBV29-1
j_call: TRBJ2-1

cdr3_aa: CASSYSSRGPDTQYF
cdr3_length: 15
v_call: TRBV6-5
j_call: TRBJ2-3

cdr3_aa: CASSQAGVEQFF
cdr3_length: 12
v_call: TRBV4-1
j_call: TRBJ2-1

cdr3_aa: CASSLRPITSGSGGTQYF
cdr3_length: 18
v_call: TRBV7-2
j_call: TRBJ2-3

cdr3_aa: CASSTKFRTSGDTQYF
cdr3_length: 16
v_call: TRBV19
j_call: TRBJ2-3

cdr3_aa: CASSIRGSGLSYEQYF
cdr3_length: 16
v_call: TRBV7-9
j_call: TRBJ2-7

cdr3_aa: CASRRTIGNTEAFF
cdr3_length: 14
v_call: TRBV10-2
j_call: TRBJ1-1

cdr3_aa: CASSRPGTGNRGLETQYF
cdr3_length: 18
v_call: TRBV6-8
j_call: TRBJ2-5

cdr3_aa: CASTLRGGTSTDTQYF
cdr3_length: 16
v_call: TRBV19
j_call: TRBJ2-3

cdr3_aa: CASSPDAVSGNTIYF
cdr3_length: 15
v_call: TRBV4-2
j_call: TRBJ1-3

cdr3_aa: CASSYRGGGRPVEQFF
cdr3_length: 16
v_call: TRBV7-2
j_call: TRBJ2-1

cdr3_aa: CASSLLAGGRKSYNEQFF
cdr3_length: 18
v_call: TRBV5-1
j_call: TRBJ2-1

cdr3_aa: CASGLDRDTEAFF
cdr3_length: 13
v_call: TRBV12-5
j_call: TRBJ1-1

cdr3_aa: CASSREDGRDEQFF
cdr3_length: 14
v_call: TRBV4-1
j_call: TRBJ2-1